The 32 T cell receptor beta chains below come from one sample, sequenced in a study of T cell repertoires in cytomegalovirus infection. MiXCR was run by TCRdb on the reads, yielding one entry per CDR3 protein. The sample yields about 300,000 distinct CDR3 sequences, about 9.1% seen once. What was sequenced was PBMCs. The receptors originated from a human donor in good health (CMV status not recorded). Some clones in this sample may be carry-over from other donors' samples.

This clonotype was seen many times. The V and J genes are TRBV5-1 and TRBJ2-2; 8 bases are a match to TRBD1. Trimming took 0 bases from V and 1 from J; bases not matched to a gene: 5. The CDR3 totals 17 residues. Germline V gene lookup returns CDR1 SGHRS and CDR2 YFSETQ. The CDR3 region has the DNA TGCGCCAGCAGCTTGGTCGGGACAGGAATGAACACCGGGGAGCTGTTTTTT. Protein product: CASSLVGTGMNTGELFF. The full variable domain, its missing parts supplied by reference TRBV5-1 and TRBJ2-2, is KAGVTQTPRYLIKTRGQQVTLSCSPISGHRSVSWYQQTPGQGLQFLFEYFSETQRNKGNFPGRFSGRQFSNSRSEMNVSTLELGDSALYLCASSLVGTGMNTGELFFGEGSRLTVL.

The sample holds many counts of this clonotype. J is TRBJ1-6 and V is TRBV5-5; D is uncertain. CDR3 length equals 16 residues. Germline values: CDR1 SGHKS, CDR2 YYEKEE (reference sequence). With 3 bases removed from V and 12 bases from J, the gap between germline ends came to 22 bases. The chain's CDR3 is CASSSGNLLREGPLHF. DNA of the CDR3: TGTGCCAGCAGCTCGGGGAACCTTCTCCGGGAGGGACCCCTCCACTTT.

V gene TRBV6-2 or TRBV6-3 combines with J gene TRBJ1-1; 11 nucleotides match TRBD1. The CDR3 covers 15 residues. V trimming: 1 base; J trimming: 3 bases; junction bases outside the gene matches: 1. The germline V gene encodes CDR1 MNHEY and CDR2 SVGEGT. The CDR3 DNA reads TGTGCCAGCAGTTACTGGGGACAGGGGGACACTGAAGCTTTCTTT. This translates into CASSYWGQGDTEAFF.

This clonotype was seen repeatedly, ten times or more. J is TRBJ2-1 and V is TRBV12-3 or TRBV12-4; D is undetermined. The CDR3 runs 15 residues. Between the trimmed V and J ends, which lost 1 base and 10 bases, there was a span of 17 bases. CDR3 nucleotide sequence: TGTGCCAGCAGTTTAGGGTACTTGTCCCACATCGAGCAGTTCTTC. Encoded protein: CASSLGYLSHIEQFF.

CDR3 in amino acids: CSVVRAGGYNEQFF. DNA for the CDR3: TGCAGCGTTGTAAGAGCGGGGGGGTACAATGAGCAGTTCTTC. The genes are TRBV29-1 and TRBJ2-1, with TRBD2 identical over 10 bases. Per the germline V gene, CDR1 is SQVTM and CDR2 is ANQGSEA. The CDR3 runs to 14 residues. J was trimmed by 4 bases and V by 4 bases; bases with no gene match: 4.

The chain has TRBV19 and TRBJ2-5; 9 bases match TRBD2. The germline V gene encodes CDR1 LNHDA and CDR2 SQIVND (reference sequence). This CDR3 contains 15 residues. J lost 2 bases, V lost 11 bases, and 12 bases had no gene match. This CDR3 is CAGKHSGGSQETQYF. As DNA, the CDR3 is TGTGCCGGGAAGCATAGCGGGGGTAGTCAAGAGACCCAGTACTTC.

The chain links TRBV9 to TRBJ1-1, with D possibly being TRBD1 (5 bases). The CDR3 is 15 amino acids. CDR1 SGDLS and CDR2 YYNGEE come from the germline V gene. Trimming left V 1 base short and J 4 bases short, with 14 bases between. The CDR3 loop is CASSVLGGLGTEAFF. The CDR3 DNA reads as TGTGCCAGCAGCGTACTTGGGGGATTGGGCACTGAAGCTTTCTTT.

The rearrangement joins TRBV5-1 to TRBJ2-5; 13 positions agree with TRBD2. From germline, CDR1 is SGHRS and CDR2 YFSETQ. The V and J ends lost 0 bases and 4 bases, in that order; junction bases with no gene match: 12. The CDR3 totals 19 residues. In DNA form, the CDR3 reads TGCGCCAGCAGCTTGGCCACGTTGACTAGCGGGGGGCCTGGAGAGACCCAGTACTTC. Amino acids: CASSLATLTSGGPGETQYF.

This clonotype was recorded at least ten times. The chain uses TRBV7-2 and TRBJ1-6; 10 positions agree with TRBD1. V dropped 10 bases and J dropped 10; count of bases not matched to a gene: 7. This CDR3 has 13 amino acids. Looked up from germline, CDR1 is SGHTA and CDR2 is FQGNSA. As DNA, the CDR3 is TGTGCCACTCGCGGACAGGGGGACTCACCCCTCCACTTT. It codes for CATRGQGDSPLHF.

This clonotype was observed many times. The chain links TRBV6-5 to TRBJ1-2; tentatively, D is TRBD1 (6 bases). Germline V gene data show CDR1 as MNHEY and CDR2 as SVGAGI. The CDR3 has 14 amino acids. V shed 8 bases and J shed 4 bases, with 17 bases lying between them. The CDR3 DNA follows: TGTGCCAGCGGAGAGACAGGACCAGGCTATGGCTACACCTTC. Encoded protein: CASGETGPGYGYTF.

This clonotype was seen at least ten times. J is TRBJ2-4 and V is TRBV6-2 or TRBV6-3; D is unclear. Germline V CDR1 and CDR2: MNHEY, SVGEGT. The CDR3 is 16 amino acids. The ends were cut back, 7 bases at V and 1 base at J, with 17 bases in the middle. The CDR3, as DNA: TGTGCCAGCACCTACGAGGACCCGACTGCCAAAAACATTCAGTACTTC. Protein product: CASTYEDPTAKNIQYF.

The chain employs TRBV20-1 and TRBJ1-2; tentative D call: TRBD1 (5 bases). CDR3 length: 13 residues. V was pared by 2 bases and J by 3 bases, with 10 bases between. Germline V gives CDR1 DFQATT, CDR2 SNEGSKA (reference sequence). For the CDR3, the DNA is TGCAGTGCTAGACCCCAGGGTGACTATGGCTACACCTTC. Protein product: CSARPQGDYGYTF.

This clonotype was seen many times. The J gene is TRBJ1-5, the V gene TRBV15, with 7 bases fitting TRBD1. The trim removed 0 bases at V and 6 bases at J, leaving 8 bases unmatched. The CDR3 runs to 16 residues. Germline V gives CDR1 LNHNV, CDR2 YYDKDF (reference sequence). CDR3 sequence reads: CATSRDRGGEGQPQHF. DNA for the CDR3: TGTGCCACCAGCAGAGATCGAGGGGGCGAGGGTCAGCCCCAGCATTTT.

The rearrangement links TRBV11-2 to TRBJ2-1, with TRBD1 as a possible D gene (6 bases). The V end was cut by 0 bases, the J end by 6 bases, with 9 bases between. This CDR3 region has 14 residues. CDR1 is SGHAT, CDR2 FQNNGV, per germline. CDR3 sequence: CASSLETGVNEQFF. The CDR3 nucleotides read TGTGCCAGCAGCTTAGAGACAGGCGTCAATGAGCAGTTCTTC.

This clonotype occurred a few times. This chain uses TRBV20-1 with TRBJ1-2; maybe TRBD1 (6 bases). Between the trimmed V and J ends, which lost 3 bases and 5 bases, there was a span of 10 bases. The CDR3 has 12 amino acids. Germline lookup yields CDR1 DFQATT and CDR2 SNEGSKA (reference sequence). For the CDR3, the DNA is TGCAGTGCTAGTGGACAGCAGTATGGCTACACCTTC. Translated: CSASGQQYGYTF.

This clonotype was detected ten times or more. The DNA for the CDR3 is TGTGCCAGCAGCTCAGGAGACCAGTACTTC. Translating it yields CASSSGDQYF. The chain employs TRBV7-2 and TRBJ2-5; D not resolved. V shed 4 bases and J shed 10 bases, with 7 bases lying between them. CDR1 SGHTA and CDR2 FQGNSA come from the germline V gene. The CDR3 sequence is 10 residues long.

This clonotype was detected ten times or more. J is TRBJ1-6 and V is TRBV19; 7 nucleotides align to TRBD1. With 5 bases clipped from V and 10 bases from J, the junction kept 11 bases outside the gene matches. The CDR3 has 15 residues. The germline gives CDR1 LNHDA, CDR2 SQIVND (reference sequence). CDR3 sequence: CASSPRQGRGSPLHF. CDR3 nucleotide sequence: TGTGCCAGTAGTCCGCGACAGGGCCGTGGATCACCCCTCCACTTT.

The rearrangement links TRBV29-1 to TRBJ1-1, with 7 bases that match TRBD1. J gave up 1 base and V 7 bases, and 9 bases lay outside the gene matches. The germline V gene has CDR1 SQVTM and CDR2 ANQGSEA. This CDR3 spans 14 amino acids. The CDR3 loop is CSGNRGGGNTEAFF. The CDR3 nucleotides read TGCAGCGGGAACAGGGGCGGAGGGAACACTGAAGCTTTCTTT.

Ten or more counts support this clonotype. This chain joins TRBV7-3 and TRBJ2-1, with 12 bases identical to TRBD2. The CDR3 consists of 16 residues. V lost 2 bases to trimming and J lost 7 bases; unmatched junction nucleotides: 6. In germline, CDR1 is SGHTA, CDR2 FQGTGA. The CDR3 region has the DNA TGTGCCAGCAGCTTAGCTAGCGGGGGGGCAACTAATGAGCAGTTCTTC. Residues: CASSLASGGATNEQFF.

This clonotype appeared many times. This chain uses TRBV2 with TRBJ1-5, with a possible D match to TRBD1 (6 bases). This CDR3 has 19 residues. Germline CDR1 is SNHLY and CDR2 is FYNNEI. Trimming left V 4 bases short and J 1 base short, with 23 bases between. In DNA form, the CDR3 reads TGTGCCAGCAGTGCTATCTGGACAGAGGATCATAAAAGCAATCAGCCCCAGCATTTT. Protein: CASSAIWTEDHKSNQPQHF.

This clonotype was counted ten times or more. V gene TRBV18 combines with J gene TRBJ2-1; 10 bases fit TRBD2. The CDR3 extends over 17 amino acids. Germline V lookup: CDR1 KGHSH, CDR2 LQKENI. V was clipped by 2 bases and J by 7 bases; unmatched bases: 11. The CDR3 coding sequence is TGTGCCAGCTCACCAGGCGTAGCGGGGGGTACATGGAATGAGCAGTTCTTC. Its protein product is CASSPGVAGGTWNEQFF. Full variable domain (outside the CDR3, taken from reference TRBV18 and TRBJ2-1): NAGVMQNPRHLVRRRGQEARLRCSPMKGHSHVYWYRQLPEEGLKFMVYLQKENIIDESGMPKERFSAEFPKEGPSILRIQQVVRGDSAAYFCASSPGVAGGTWNEQFFGPGTRLTVL.

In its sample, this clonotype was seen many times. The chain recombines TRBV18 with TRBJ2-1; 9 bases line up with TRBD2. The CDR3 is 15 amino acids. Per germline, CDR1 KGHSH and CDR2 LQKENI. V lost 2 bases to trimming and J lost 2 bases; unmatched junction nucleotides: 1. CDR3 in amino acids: CASSPSSGAYNEQFF. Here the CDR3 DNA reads TGTGCCAGCTCACCATCTAGCGGGGCCTACAATGAGCAGTTCTTC.

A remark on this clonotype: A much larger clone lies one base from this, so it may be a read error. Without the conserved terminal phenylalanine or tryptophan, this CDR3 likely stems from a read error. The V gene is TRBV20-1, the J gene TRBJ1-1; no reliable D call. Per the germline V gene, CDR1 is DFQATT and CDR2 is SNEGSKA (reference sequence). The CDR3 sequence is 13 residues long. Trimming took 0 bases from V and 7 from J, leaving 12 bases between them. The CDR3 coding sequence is TGCAGTGCTAGAGATCGGGCACAATATGAAGCTTTCTAT. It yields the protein CSARDRAQYEAFY.

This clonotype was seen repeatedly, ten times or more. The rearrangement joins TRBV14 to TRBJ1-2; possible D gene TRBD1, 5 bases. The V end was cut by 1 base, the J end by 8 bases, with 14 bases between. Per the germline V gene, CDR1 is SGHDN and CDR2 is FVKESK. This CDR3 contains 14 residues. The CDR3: CASSQVRTIGGYTF. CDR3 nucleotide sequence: TGTGCCAGCAGCCAAGTTAGGACAATCGGCGGCTACACCTTC.

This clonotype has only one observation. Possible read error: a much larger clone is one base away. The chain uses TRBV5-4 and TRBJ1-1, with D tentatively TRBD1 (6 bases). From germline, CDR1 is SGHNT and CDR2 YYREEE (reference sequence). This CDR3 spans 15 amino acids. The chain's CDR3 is CASSLERGMGTETFF. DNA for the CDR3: TGTGCCAGCAGCTTGGAGAGGGGGATGGGCACTGAAACTTTCTTT.

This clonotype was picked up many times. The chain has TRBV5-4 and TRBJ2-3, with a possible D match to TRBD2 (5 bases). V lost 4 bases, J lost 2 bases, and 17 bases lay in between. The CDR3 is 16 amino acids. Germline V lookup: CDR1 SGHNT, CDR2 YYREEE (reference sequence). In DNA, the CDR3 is TGTGCCAGCAGCCCTCCCGGCGGGCCCCCCACAGATACGCAGTATTTT. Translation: CASSPPGGPPTDTQYF.

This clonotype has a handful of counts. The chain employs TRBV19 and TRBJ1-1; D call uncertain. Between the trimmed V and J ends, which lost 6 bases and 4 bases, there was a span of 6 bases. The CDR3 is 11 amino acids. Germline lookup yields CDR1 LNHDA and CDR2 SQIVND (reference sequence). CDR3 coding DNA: TGTGCCAGTAGCCGGAGCACTGAAGCTTTCTTT. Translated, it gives CASSRSTEAFF. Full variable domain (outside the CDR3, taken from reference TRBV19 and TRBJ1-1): DGGITQSPKYLFRKEGQNVTLSCEQNLNHDAMYWYRQDPGQGLRLIYYSQIVNDFQKGDIAEGYSVSREKKESFPLTVTSAQKNPTAFYLCASSRSTEAFFGQGTRLTVV.

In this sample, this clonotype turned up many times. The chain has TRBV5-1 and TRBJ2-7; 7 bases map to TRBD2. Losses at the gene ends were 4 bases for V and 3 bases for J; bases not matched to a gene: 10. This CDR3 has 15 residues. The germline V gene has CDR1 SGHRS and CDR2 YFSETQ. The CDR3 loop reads CASSPQTGTNYEQYF. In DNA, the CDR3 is TGCGCCAGCAGCCCGCAAACCGGGACTAACTACGAGCAGTACTTC.

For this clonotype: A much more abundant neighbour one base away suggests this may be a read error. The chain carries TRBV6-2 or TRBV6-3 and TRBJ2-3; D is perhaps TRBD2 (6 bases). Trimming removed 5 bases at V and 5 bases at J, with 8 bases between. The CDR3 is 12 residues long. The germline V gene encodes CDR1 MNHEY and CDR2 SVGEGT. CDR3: CASSQAGDTQYF. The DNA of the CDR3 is TGTGCCAGCAGTCAAGCGGGAGATACGCAGTATTTT.

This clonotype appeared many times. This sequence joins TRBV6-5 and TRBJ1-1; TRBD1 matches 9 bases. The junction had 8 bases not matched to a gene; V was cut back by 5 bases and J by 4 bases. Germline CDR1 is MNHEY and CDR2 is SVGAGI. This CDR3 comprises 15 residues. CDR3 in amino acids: CASSHRTGVFTEAFF. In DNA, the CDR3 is TGTGCCAGCAGTCACAGGACAGGGGTGTTCACTGAAGCTTTCTTT.

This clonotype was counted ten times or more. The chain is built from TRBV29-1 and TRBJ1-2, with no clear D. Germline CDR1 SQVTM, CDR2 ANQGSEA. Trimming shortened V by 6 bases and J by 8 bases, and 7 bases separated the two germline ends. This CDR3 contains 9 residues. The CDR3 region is CSVEEGYTF. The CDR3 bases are TGCAGCGTCGAGGAGGGCTACACCTTC.

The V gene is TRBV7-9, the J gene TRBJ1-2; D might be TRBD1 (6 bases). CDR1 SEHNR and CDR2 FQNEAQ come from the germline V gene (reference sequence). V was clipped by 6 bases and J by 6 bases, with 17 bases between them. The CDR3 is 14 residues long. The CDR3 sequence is CASSYAVGAHGYTF. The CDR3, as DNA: TGTGCCAGCAGTTACGCTGTGGGGGCGCATGGCTACACCTTC.